The 26 T cell receptor beta chains below come from one sample, sequenced in a study of cytomegalovirus exposure and HLA in healthy donors. The study ran its PCR with 60 Vbeta and 13 Jbeta primers. Here immunoSEQ multiplex PCR was the method, and the copy in TCRdb shows in-frame clones only, minus some. The sample comprises 100,000 to 150,000 clones, roughly 79% of which are singletons, and 2.5% to 3.5% rests with the top ten. The specimen was PBMCs. Every receptor here comes from a boy aged 2 to 9 in good health and CMV-seronegative.

The V gene is TRBV6-1, the J gene TRBJ1-5; a possible D gene is TRBD1 (5 bases). Trimming took off 3 bases at V and 2 bases at J, with 23 bases between the two ends. Germline assignment: CDR1 MNHNS and CDR2 SASEGT. This CDR3 comprises 19 residues. The CDR3 DNA sequence: TGTGCCAGCAGTGACGGGGCAAGCGGGCGGCCTGGGGGCAATCAGCCCCAGCATTTT. It codes for CASSDGASGRPGGNQPQHF.

The CDR3 bases are TGTGCCACCTCCACAACCCGCGGGAGTGGCATTCAGTACTTC. Protein: CATSTTRGSGIQYF. V and J are TRBV6-5 and TRBJ2-4, with 7 bases lining up with TRBD2. The CDR3 extends over 14 amino acids. Germline assignment: CDR1 MNHEY and CDR2 SVGAGI. The J segment lost 9 bases and the V segment lost 10 bases, leaving 15 bases of the junction unmatched.

This chain links TRBV2 with TRBJ2-1, with 9 bases that match TRBD2. The CDR3 totals 16 residues. The junction had 9 bases not matched to a gene; V was cut back by 5 bases and J by 4 bases. Germline V CDR1 and CDR2: SNHLY, FYNNEI. As DNA, the CDR3 is TGTGCCAGCAGTAAAATGAAAAGCGGGAGGTACAATGAGCAGTTCTTC. Its translation: CASSKMKSGRYNEQFF.

The chain joins TRBV6-5 to TRBJ1-1; possibly TRBD1 for D (6 bases). Germline CDR1 is MNHEY and CDR2 is SVGAGI. V dropped 4 bases and J dropped 4 bases, with 13 bases sitting between them. The CDR3 totals 14 residues. The CDR3 sequence: CASSFGQRGTEAFF. The CDR3 nucleotides read TGTGCCAGCAGTTTTGGACAGAGGGGCACTGAAGCTTTCTTT.

The sample holds one count of this clone. The V gene is TRBV13, the J gene TRBJ2-1, with 8 nucleotides matching TRBD2. Trimming removed 4 bases from V and 0 bases from J; junction bases left unmatched: 11. The germline CDR1 and CDR2 sequences are PRHDT and FYEKMQ (reference sequence). The CDR3 loop spans 18 amino acids. Here the CDR3 reads CASSSAGGSGSSYNEQFF. In DNA form, the CDR3 reads TGTGCCAGCAGCTCGGCGGGCGGGAGCGGGAGCTCCTACAATGAGCAGTTCTTC. The complete variable domain, with remaining parts taken from reference TRBV13 and TRBJ2-1, reads AAGVIQSPRHLIKEKRETATLKCYPIPRHDTVYWYQQGPGQDPQFLISFYEKMQSDKGSIPDRFSAQQFSDYHSELNMSSLELGDSALYFCASSSAGGSGSSYNEQFFGPGTRLTVL.

The chain is built from TRBV5-4 and TRBJ2-1, with 12 bases that match TRBD2. Germline CDR1 reads SGHNT; CDR2 reads YYREEE (reference sequence). This CDR3 is built from 18 residues. V trimming: 1 base; J trimming: 7 bases; junction bases outside the gene matches: 12. DNA for the CDR3: TGTGCCAGCAGCTTGCCTAGCGGGGGGGCGGGGTTATTAAATGAGCAGTTCTTC. Protein product: CASSLPSGGAGLLNEQFF.

V is TRBV6-5 and J is TRBJ1-1; TRBD1 is a possible D gene (6 bases). Germline-derived CDR1 and CDR2 are MNHEY and SVGAGI. Trimming removed 4 bases at V and 4 bases at J, with 13 bases between. There are 14 residues in the CDR3. CDR3 bases: TGTGCCAGCAGTTCTGAGGGGGTTTTCACTGAAGCTTTCTTT. Protein: CASSSEGVFTEAFF.

The V gene is TRBV18, the J gene TRBJ1-2, with D perhaps TRBD1 (5 bases). From germline, CDR1 is KGHSH and CDR2 LQKENI. The CDR3 contains 15 residues. V shed 3 bases and J shed 0 bases, with 11 bases lying between them. The CDR3 sequence is CASSPTGRSNYGYTF. The CDR3 DNA sequence: TGTGCCAGCTCACCTACAGGACGTTCTAACTATGGCTACACCTTC.

The genes are TRBV5-6 and TRBJ2-2; no clear D gene. This CDR3 comprises 14 residues. Germline CDR1 reads SGHDT; CDR2 reads YYEEEE. Trimming took 4 bases from V and 0 from J, leaving 7 bases between them. The CDR3 reads CASSPQANTGELFF. CDR3 nucleotides: TGTGCCAGCAGCCCCCAGGCGAACACCGGGGAGCTGTTTTTT.

This chain uses TRBV27 with TRBJ1-2, with 8 nucleotides matching TRBD1. The CDR3 runs to 15 residues. The trim removed 8 bases at V and 0 bases at J, leaving 8 bases unmatched. Per germline, CDR1 MNHEY and CDR2 SMNVEV (reference sequence). The CDR3 DNA follows: TGTGCCAGCTCCGGGACAGGACCAGCTAACTATGGCTACACCTTC. Encoded protein: CASSGTGPANYGYTF.

As DNA, the CDR3 is TGTGCCAGCAGCTTAGGGTCTAATCCCGGGGAGCTGTTTTTT. Translated: CASSLGSNPGELFF. The chain is built from TRBV7-6 and TRBJ2-2; D gene unclear. The CDR3 totals 14 residues. Trimming removed 1 base at V and 6 bases at J, with 9 bases between. Germline CDR1 and CDR2: SGHVS and FNYEAQ.

This sequence joins TRBV18 and TRBJ2-6, with a tentative D call TRBD2 (5 bases). The length of the CDR3 is 18 residues. From germline, CDR1 is KGHSH and CDR2 LQKENI. V lost 4 bases and J 4 bases, leaving 20 bases between the germline ends. DNA of the CDR3: TGTGCCAGCTCACAATCCTCGTCAATCACGGGGGGGGCCAACGTCCTGACTTTC. This translates into CASSQSSSITGGANVLTF.

V gene TRBV9 combines with J gene TRBJ2-2; no definite D call. CDR1 and CDR2 (germline): SGDLS, YYNGEE. The CDR3 contains 13 residues. The V and J ends lost 0 bases and 4 bases respectively, with 4 bases between them. The CDR3 DNA sequence: TGTGCCAGCAGCGTAGGCGGCACCGGGGAGCTGTTTTTT. It specifies CASSVGGTGELFF.

This chain connects TRBV5-8 to TRBJ2-7; D is uncertain. The CDR3 consists of 13 residues. V lost 4 bases and J 5 bases, leaving 13 bases between the germline ends. Germline lookup yields CDR1 SGHTS and CDR2 YDEGEE. DNA for the CDR3: TGTGCCAGCAGCCCTATACGAGGCAACGAGCAGTACTTC. Protein product: CASSPIRGNEQYF.

The chain links TRBV11-3 to TRBJ2-1; the match to TRBD2 covers 12 bases. Germline assignment: CDR1 SGHNT and CDR2 YENEEA. CDR3 length: 15 amino acids. V shed 5 bases, J shed 9 bases, and the junction held 8 bases outside the gene matches. The CDR3 region has the DNA TGTGCCAGCAGCCTCCCGGGACTAGCGGGTGGTGAGCAGTTCTTC. Its protein product is CASSLPGLAGGEQFF. The full variable domain, its missing parts supplied by reference TRBV11-3 and TRBJ2-1, is EAGVVQSPRYKIIEKKQPVAFWCNPISGHNTLYWYLQNLGQGPELLIRYENEEAVDDSQLPKDRFSAERLKGVDSTLKIQPAELGDSAVYLCASSLPGLAGGEQFFGPGTRLTVL.

With respect to this clone: This CDR3 is also generated by other DNA sequences in the sample. The V call is TRBV30, the J call TRBJ2-7; possible D gene TRBD2, 6 bases. The germline V and J ends were trimmed by 0 bases and 4 bases, with 7 bases remaining between them. This CDR3 has 12 residues. Germline CDR1 reads GTSNPN; CDR2 reads SVGIG (reference sequence). The CDR3 is CAWSVRGYEQYF. CDR3 bases: TGTGCCTGGAGTGTACGGGGGTACGAGCAGTACTTC.

The rearrangement joins TRBV4-3 to TRBJ1-1; a weak D match, TRBD1 (5 bases). Trimming left V 0 bases short and J 11 bases short, with 22 bases between. The CDR3 is 16 residues long. Germline assignment: CDR1 LGHNA and CDR2 YSLEER. The CDR3 protein is CASSQDGGGHTGGAFF. The CDR3 DNA follows: TGCGCCAGCAGCCAAGATGGTGGTGGACACACCGGAGGGGCTTTCTTT.

The chain is built from TRBV30 and TRBJ1-6; D is possibly TRBD1 (6 bases). Germline V CDR1 and CDR2: GTSNPN, SVGIG (reference sequence). V was trimmed by 3 bases and J by 4 bases, leaving 13 bases between them. The CDR3 extends over 15 amino acids. The CDR3 region is CAWRGGLLYNSPLHF. CDR3 DNA sequence: TGTGCCTGGAGGGGGGGGCTGCTTTATAATTCACCCCTCCACTTT.

A word on this clone: The sample carries other DNA sequences with the same CDR3. This sequence joins TRBV6-5 and TRBJ1-2, with D hard to call. The CDR3 loop spans 11 amino acids. Trimming pared 6 bases from V and 8 bases from J, leaving 10 bases between. The germline gives CDR1 MNHEY, CDR2 SVGAGI. In nucleotides, the CDR3 is TGTGCCAGCAGCCAAGGAGGGGGCTACACCTTC. This codes for CASSQGGGYTF.

The chain couples TRBV25-1 to TRBJ1-2; the match to TRBD1 covers 10 bases. Germline V gene sequence: CDR1 MGHDK, CDR2 SYGVNS. CDR3 length: 15 amino acids. V trimming: 5 bases; J trimming: 3 bases; junction bases outside the gene matches: 6. The CDR3 reads CASSTRDRGDYGYTF. The CDR3 coding sequence is TGTGCCAGCAGTACCCGGGACAGGGGTGACTATGGCTACACCTTC.

The rearrangement links TRBV29-1 to TRBJ2-1, with D possibly TRBD2 on 6 matching bases. V lost 2 bases and J 4 bases, leaving 15 bases between the germline ends. Germline assignment: CDR1 SQVTM and CDR2 ANQGSEA. The CDR3 is 15 residues long. CDR3 residues: CSVERVAETYNEQFF. The CDR3 nucleotides read TGCAGCGTTGAAAGGGTAGCGGAGACATACAATGAGCAGTTCTTC.

The V gene is TRBV28, the J gene TRBJ1-3; D call uncertain. CDR1 MDHEN and CDR2 SYDVKM come from the germline V gene. The CDR3 is 15 amino acids. Between the trimmed V and J ends, which lost 6 bases and 0 bases, there was a span of 12 bases. This CDR3 reads CASSPGPFSGNTIYF. The DNA of the CDR3 is TGTGCCAGCAGCCCTGGGCCCTTCTCTGGAAACACCATATATTTT.

The chain has TRBV19 and TRBJ1-5; 10 positions agree with TRBD1. Germline V CDR1 and CDR2: LNHDA, SQIVND (reference sequence). This CDR3 is 15 amino acids long. The junction had 7 bases not matched to a gene; V was cut back by 7 bases and J by 4 bases. CDR3 nucleotide sequence: TGTGCCAGTACCCTGGGACAGGGGCCAAATCAGCCCCAGCATTTT. Its translation: CASTLGQGPNQPQHF.

CDR3 amino acids: CASSQGEGHGGNTIYF. Written as DNA, the CDR3 is TGCGCCAGCAGCCAAGGTGAGGGACATGGAGGAAACACCATATATTTT. The chain carries TRBV4-3 and TRBJ1-3, with a tentative D call TRBD1 (6 bases). The CDR3 has 16 amino acids. V lost 1 base, J lost 4 bases, and 14 bases lay in between. Germline V gene sequence: CDR1 LGHNA, CDR2 YSLEER.

The genes are TRBV4-1 and TRBJ1-5, with TRBD1 matching 9 bases. V lost 2 bases and J lost 7; bases outside the gene matches: 18. The CDR3 extends over 19 amino acids. Germline lookup yields CDR1 MGHRA and CDR2 YSYEKL. The CDR3 DNA reads TGCGCCAGCAGCCAACAACCCTTCCGGGACAGGGATCCTGGGCAGCCCCAGCATTTT. Protein product: CASSQQPFRDRDPGQPQHF.

The rearrangement links TRBV6-5 to TRBJ1-3; D call uncertain. V was clipped by 2 bases and J by 0 bases, with 8 bases between them. Germline-derived CDR1 and CDR2 are MNHEY and SVGAGI. This CDR3 region has 15 residues. In nucleotides, the CDR3 is TGTGCCAGCAGTTACGTTGCAGGCTCTGGAAACACCATATATTTT. Translating it yields CASSYVAGSGNTIYF.